The 27 T cell receptor beta chains presented below share a single source sample, sequenced in a study of CD8 T cells in Susac syndrome. RNA, at about 0.5 to 1 ug, was reverse transcribed with random hexamers. From the immunoSEQ multiplex PCR reads, TCRdb called clonotypes with MiXCR, one entry per CDR3 protein. The table lists about 80,000 distinct CDR3 sequences, about 94% of them singletons. The sequencing sample was made of CD8+ T cells from PBMCs. The receptor set was obtained from a human donor in good health.

The chain is built from TRBV20-1 and TRBJ2-1; TRBD2 aligns across 7 bases. The CDR3 runs 13 residues. Germline values: CDR1 DFQATT, CDR2 SNEGSKA (reference sequence). The V gene end was trimmed by 2 bases and the J gene end by 5 bases; junction bases not matched to a gene: 3. The CDR3 sequence is CSARRGVHNEQFF. CDR3 DNA sequence: TGCAGTGCTAGACGGGGGGTGCACAATGAGCAGTTCTTC.

The rearrangement joins TRBV20-1 to TRBJ1-1; D remains ambiguous. CDR1 DFQATT and CDR2 SNEGSKA come from the germline V gene (reference sequence). This CDR3 spans 11 amino acids. Trimming removed 5 bases from V and 6 bases from J, with 10 bases in between. The CDR3 DNA reads as TGCAGTGCTTTCCCAGGAGCTGAAGCTTTCTTT. Protein product: CSAFPGAEAFF.

This clonotype appeared once. The CDR3 loop reads CASSWPDQPQHF. The CDR3 coding sequence is TGTGCCAGCAGTTGGCCCGATCAGCCCCAGCATTTT. The V gene is TRBV7-9, the J gene TRBJ1-5; D remains ambiguous. CDR3 length: 12 residues. CDR1 SEHNR and CDR2 FQNEAQ come from the germline V gene (reference sequence). The ends were cut back, 6 bases at V and 5 bases at J, with 8 bases in the middle.

This clonotype was recorded only once. J is TRBJ2-7 and V is TRBV27; perhaps TRBD1 as D (6 bases). The germline gives CDR1 MNHEY, CDR2 SMNVEV (reference sequence). This CDR3 is built from 15 residues. The V and J ends lost 4 bases and 0 bases respectively, with 13 bases between them. CDR3 amino acids: CASSSDRSSSYEQYV. CDR3 in DNA: TGTGCCAGCAGTTCCGACAGGTCGAGCTCCTACGAGCAGTACGTC.

The chain links TRBV18 to TRBJ2-1, with TRBD1 as a possible D gene (5 bases). The CDR3 runs to 16 residues. Germline-derived CDR1 and CDR2 are KGHSH and LQKENI. V lost 0 bases and J lost 2, with 11 bases in between. The CDR3 spells CASSPPPQDPYNEQFF. In DNA form, the CDR3 reads TGTGCCAGCTCACCACCGCCACAGGACCCCTACAATGAGCAGTTCTTC.

The chain recombines TRBV9 with TRBJ1-1, with D perhaps TRBD1 (6 bases). Germline V CDR1 and CDR2: SGDLS, YYNGEE. The CDR3 is 14 amino acids. V was cut by 7 bases and J by 1 base, with 14 bases left in between. DNA of the CDR3: TGTGCCAGCGGATTCGGGGGCTCGAACACTGAAGCTTTCTTT. Translation: CASGFGGSNTEAFF.

This chain joins TRBV28 and TRBJ2-7, with D tentatively TRBD2 (5 bases). Germline CDR1 is MDHEN and CDR2 is SYDVKM. This CDR3 is 13 amino acids long. V was trimmed by 6 bases and J by 5 bases, leaving 14 bases between them. The CDR3 region has the DNA TGTGCCAGCAGGGCTCGAGGGCGCGACGAGCAGTACGTC. Its protein product is CASRARGRDEQYV.

This sequence joins TRBV20-1 and TRBJ1-2; a possible D gene is TRBD1 (5 bases). Germline V gene data show CDR1 as DFQATT and CDR2 as SNEGSKA (reference sequence). The length of the CDR3 is 12 residues. V was shortened by 6 bases and J by 5 bases, with 13 bases between the two germline ends. This chain's CDR3 is CSAGWGFYGYTF. CDR3 in DNA: TGCAGTGCCGGATGGGGGTTTTATGGCTACACCTTC.

The chain employs TRBV11-2 and TRBJ2-5; D might be TRBD1 or TRBD2, each matching 5 bases. The CDR3 is made up of 11 amino acids. Germline CDR1 and CDR2: SGHAT and FQNNGV. Between the trimmed V and J ends, which lost 4 bases and 5 bases, there was a span of 5 bases. The CDR3 loop is CASSWGETQYF. CDR3 bases: TGTGCCAGCAGCTGGGGGGAGACCCAGTACTTC.

The chain has TRBV6-1 and TRBJ2-1; D is perhaps TRBD2 (5 bases). V was clipped by 4 bases and J by 2 bases, with 18 bases between them. Germline values: CDR1 MNHNS, CDR2 SASEGT. There are 17 residues in the CDR3. In nucleotides, the CDR3 is TGTGCCAGCAGTGCGAAACACGGGATAGACACCTACAATGAGCAGTTCTTC. Protein sequence: CASSAKHGIDTYNEQFF.

The chain carries TRBV5-1 and TRBJ2-7; D possibly matches TRBD1 or TRBD2 (5 bases each). Germline V CDR1 and CDR2: SGHRS, YFSETQ. The CDR3 runs to 13 residues. Deletions cut 4 bases from V and 5 bases from J, with 13 bases between. The CDR3 loop is CASSPLGDHEQYV. CDR3 bases: TGCGCCAGCAGCCCCCTGGGGGATCACGAGCAGTACGTC.

V is TRBV28 and J is TRBJ2-1; D gene ambiguous. V lost 3 bases to trimming and J lost 6 bases, with 9 bases between them. This CDR3 has 13 amino acids. The germline V gene encodes CDR1 MDHEN and CDR2 SYDVKM. CDR3 DNA sequence: TGTGCCAGCAGTTTGAGCAGTCTCAATGAGCAGTTCTTC. Translation gives CASSLSSLNEQFF.

The rearrangement links TRBV12-3 or TRBV12-4 to TRBJ2-7, with D unresolved. The CDR3 sequence is 11 residues long. Trimming shortened V by 4 bases and J by 5 bases, and 6 bases separated the two germline ends. The CDR3 region is CASSSNDEQYF. CDR3 in DNA: TGTGCCAGCAGTTCGAACGACGAGCAGTACTTC.

The genes are TRBV29-1 and TRBJ1-2, with D hard to call. The CDR3 covers 10 residues. Germline V gene sequence: CDR1 SQVTM, CDR2 ANQGSEA. The V and J ends lost 3 bases and 8 bases respectively, with 7 bases between them. This CDR3 reads CSVDVGGYTF. The CDR3 DNA is TGCAGCGTTGATGTTGGAGGCTACACCTTC.

The chain carries TRBV19 and TRBJ1-2; 10 bases are a match to TRBD1. Trimming at V came to 10 bases and at J to 4 bases, leaving 15 bases not matched to a gene. This CDR3 has 16 residues. Germline V CDR1 and CDR2: LNHDA, SQIVND (reference sequence). The CDR3 sequence is CATLPGQGDFLYGYTF. In DNA, the CDR3 is TGTGCCACTTTACCTGGACAGGGGGACTTTCTCTATGGCTACACCTTC. The whole variable domain, remainder taken from reference TRBV19 and TRBJ1-2, is DGGITQSPKYLFRKEGQNVTLSCEQNLNHDAMYWYRQDPGQGLRLIYYSQIVNDFQKGDIAEGYSVSREKKESFPLTVTSAQKNPTAFYLCATLPGQGDFLYGYTFGSGTRLTVV.

The chain carries TRBV12-3 or TRBV12-4 and TRBJ2-7; possible D gene TRBD1, 5 bases. The V and J ends lost 5 bases and 2 bases respectively, with 16 bases between them. The CDR3 covers 15 residues. CDR3 nucleotides: TGTGCCAGCAGTCGAAGTCAGGGTGGTACCTACGAGCAGTACTTC. Protein sequence: CASSRSQGGTYEQYF.

The gene calls are TRBV7-9 and TRBJ2-1; 11 bases align to TRBD1. The germline V gene has CDR1 SEHNR and CDR2 FQNEAQ (reference sequence). The CDR3 extends over 17 amino acids. Losses at the gene ends were 0 bases for V and 8 bases for J; bases not matched to a gene: 9. In nucleotides, the CDR3 is TGTGCCAGCAGCTTAGCCACTGGACAGGGGGCTGAGGATGAGCAGTTCTTC. Amino acid sequence: CASSLATGQGAEDEQFF.

The V gene is TRBV20-1, the J gene TRBJ2-1; TRBD2 is a possible D gene (5 bases). The germline V gene has CDR1 DFQATT and CDR2 SNEGSKA (reference sequence). V was cut by 0 bases and J by 4 bases, with 31 bases left in between. The CDR3 extends over 21 amino acids. CDR3 sequence (DNA): TGCAGTGCTAGAGATGGCGGGTCTGGGATCATGTCCCGTCAAAGTTACAATGAGCAGTTCTTC. Translated: CSARDGGSGIMSRQSYNEQFF.

The chain couples TRBV20-1 to TRBJ2-5, with a possible D match to TRBD2 (5 bases). Germline-derived CDR1 and CDR2 are DFQATT and SNEGSKA (reference sequence). Trimming stripped 1 base from V and 5 bases from J, with 20 bases between. The CDR3 runs 16 residues. As DNA, the CDR3 is TGCAGTGCTAGAGGGGCGCCTAACCTAGCCTGGGAGACCCAGTACTTC. It translates to CSARGAPNLAWETQYF.

The chain has TRBV11-2 and TRBJ1-1; D is possibly TRBD1 (5 bases). This CDR3 has 15 residues. The germline V gene has CDR1 SGHAT and CDR2 FQNNGV. Trimming shortened V by 1 base and J by 3 bases, and 12 bases separated the two germline ends. The CDR3 region has the DNA TGTGCCAGCAGCTTAGTATCGGGGGACGACACTGAAGCTTTCTTT. Translating it yields CASSLVSGDDTEAFF.

This sequence joins TRBV28 and TRBJ2-1; D uncertain. The germline V gene has CDR1 MDHEN and CDR2 SYDVKM. V shed 8 bases and J shed 2 bases, with 13 bases lying between them. This CDR3 comprises 14 residues. CDR3: CASVPRVTYNEQFF. The CDR3 DNA is TGTGCCAGCGTTCCCCGGGTGACCTACAATGAGCAGTTCTTC.

The genes are TRBV7-6 and TRBJ1-5, with D possibly matching TRBD1 (5 bases). The CDR3 sequence is 16 residues long. Germline CDR1 reads SGHVS; CDR2 reads FNYEAQ. The germline V and J ends were trimmed by 2 bases and 0 bases, with 11 bases remaining between them. The CDR3 loop reads CASSLQGLYSNQPQHF. In nucleotides, the CDR3 is TGTGCCAGCAGCTTACAGGGACTCTATAGCAATCAGCCCCAGCATTTT.

The chain couples TRBV7-9 to TRBJ2-2; D is possibly TRBD1 (5 bases). The CDR3 length is 12 residues. The V gene's germline CDR1 is SEHNR and CDR2 FQNEAQ (reference sequence). In DNA, the CDR3 is TGTGCTGGGGCTTCGAACACCGGGGAGCTGTTTTTT. Translation gives CAGASNTGELFF.

This sequence joins TRBV19 and TRBJ2-3, with TRBD2 identical over 10 bases. The CDR3 is 15 residues long. After removal of 7 bases from V and 4 bases from J, the junction contained 8 bases not matched to a gene. Germline-derived CDR1 and CDR2 are LNHDA and SQIVND (reference sequence). CDR3 DNA sequence: TGTGCCAGTAACCCTAGCGGGAGTGGCGCAGATACGCAGTATTTT. Residues: CASNPSGSGADTQYF.

The rearrangement joins TRBV27 to TRBJ1-6; maybe TRBD1 (5 bases). Germline assignment: CDR1 MNHEY and CDR2 SMNVEV (reference sequence). The V end lost 1 base, the J end lost 0 bases, and 7 bases lay between the germline ends. The CDR3 length is 16 residues. In DNA, the CDR3 is TGTGCCAGCAGTTTATGGGGGGGCTCCTATAATTCACCCCTCCACTTT. It yields the protein CASSLWGGSYNSPLHF.

The genes are TRBV7-9 and TRBJ2-1; TRBD1 aligns across 9 bases. Germline CDR1 SEHNR, CDR2 FQNEAQ (reference sequence). The CDR3 is 16 residues long. Germline trimming cut 1 base from V and 10 bases from J; bases unmatched to any gene: 11. CDR3 residues: CASSLVIGTGKREQFF. CDR3 bases: TGTGCCAGCAGCTTAGTAATCGGGACAGGGAAACGGGAGCAGTTCTTC.

This chain links TRBV9 with TRBJ1-2, with no clear D. In germline, CDR1 is SGDLS, CDR2 YYNGEE. The length of the CDR3 is 14 residues. Trimming removed 7 bases from V and 0 bases from J, with 13 bases in between. The CDR3 bases are TGTGCCAGCGGTGGCAGGTTGACTAACTATGGCTACACCTTC. Its translation: CASGGRLTNYGYTF.